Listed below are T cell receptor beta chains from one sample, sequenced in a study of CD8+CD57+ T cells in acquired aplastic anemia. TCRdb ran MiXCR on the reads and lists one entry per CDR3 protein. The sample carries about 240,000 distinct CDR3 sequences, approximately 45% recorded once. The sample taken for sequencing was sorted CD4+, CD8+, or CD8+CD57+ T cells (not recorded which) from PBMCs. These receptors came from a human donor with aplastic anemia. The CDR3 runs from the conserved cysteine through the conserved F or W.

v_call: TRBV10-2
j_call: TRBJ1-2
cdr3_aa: CASSESTGMRDGYTF

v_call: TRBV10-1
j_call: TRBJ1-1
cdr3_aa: CASSESGRDWAEAFF

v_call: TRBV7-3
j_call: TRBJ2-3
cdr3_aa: CASSRSTSGGTDTQYF

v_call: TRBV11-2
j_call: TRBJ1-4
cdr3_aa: CAILAGVAATNEKLFF

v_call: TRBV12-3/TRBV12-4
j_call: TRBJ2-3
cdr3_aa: CASSPETGSYTDTQYF

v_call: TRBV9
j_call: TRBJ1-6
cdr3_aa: CATSDLPLHF

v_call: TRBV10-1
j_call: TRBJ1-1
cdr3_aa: CASSADRARGNTEAFF

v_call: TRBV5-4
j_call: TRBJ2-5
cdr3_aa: CASSPSGWLAGTQYQETQYF

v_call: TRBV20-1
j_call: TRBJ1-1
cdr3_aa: CSLGQGFRTEAFF

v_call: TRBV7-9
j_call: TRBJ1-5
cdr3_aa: CASSLGAGGEETQHF

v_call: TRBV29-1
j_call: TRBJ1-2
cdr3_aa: CSVGGTRDYGYTF

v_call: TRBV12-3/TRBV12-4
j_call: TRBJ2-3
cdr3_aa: CASRGTVRSFSTDTQYF

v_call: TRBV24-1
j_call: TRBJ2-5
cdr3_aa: CATSNRGDRTQYF

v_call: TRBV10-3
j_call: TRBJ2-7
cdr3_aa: CAISVGQDSYEQYF

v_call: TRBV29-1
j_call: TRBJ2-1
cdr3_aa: CSARAGGLNEQFF

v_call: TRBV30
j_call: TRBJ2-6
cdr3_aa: CAWTRGSGANVLTF

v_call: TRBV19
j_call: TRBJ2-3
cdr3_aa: CASSGTGVLDTQYF

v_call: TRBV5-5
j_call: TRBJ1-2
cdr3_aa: CASSWDRGRLGYAF

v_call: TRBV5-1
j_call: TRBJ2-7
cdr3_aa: CASSIDPSGIYEQYF

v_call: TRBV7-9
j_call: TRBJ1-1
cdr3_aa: CASSPRGGTGVLSTEAFF

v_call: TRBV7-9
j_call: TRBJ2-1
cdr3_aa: CASSSPPGLAQFF

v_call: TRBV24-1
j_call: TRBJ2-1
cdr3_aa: CATSDPLKEQLF

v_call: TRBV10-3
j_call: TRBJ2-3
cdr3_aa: CAISELGRGTDTQYF

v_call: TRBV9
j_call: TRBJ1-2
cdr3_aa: CASSTRERGQSEDYGYTF

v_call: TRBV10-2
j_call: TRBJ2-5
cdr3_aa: CASKTSGGQETQYF

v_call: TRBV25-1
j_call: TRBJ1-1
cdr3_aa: CASSFGQGATEAFF

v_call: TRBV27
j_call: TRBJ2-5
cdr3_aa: CASSLSAGGTQYF

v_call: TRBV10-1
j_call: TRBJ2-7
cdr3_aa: CASSGQGSDEQYF

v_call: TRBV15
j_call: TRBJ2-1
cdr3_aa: CATSRAHTSGGYNEQFF

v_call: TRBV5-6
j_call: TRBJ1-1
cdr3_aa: CASNPNGNTEAFF

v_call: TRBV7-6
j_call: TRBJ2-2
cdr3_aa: CASSRSGGTFTGELFF

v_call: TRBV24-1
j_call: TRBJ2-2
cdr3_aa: CATSDSSGELFF

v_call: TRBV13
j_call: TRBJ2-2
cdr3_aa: CASSEGVGELFF

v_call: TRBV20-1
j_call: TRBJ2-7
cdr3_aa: CSARGQLAGTNLNRQYF

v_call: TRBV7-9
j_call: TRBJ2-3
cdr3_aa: CASSSRDSYGQYF

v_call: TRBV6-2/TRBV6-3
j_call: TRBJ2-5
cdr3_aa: CASTPGAGDQETQYF

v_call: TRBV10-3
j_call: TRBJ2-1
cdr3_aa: CAISPQGARSNEQFF

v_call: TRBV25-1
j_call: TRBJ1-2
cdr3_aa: CASSDPWDYGYTF

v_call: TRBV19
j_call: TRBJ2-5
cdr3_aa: CASSMGQGETQYF